This T cell receptor (beta chain) was recorded in a study of a mutant IDH1 vaccine in newly diagnosed glioma. The junction had 6 bases not matched to a gene; V was cut back by 1 base and J by 5 bases. Germline V gene lookup returns CDR1 SGDLS and CDR2 YYNGEE. The CDR3 spans 15 residues. Time point: week 5, during vaccination. Doses consisted of 300 ug of mutant IDH1 20-mer peptide each, paired with topical imiquimod. The assay was immunoSEQ multiplex PCR, and TCRdb's table has in-frame clones only and misses some. The profile covers under 70,000 clones, with about 81% appearing a single time and 7.4% taken by the ten largest. About this clone itself: Its matching antigen is unknown.

This specimen was PBMCs, taken from a glioma patient whose treatment included an IDH1 peptide vaccine. The chain has TRBV9 and TRBJ2-1; 7 bases are a match to TRBD2. The clonotype comes from a woman aged 45 to 65 with glioma. CDR3 sequence reads: CASSVSGTKNNEQFF. DNA for the CDR3: TGTGCCAGCAGCGTATCCGGGACTAAGAACAATGAGCAGTTCTTC.